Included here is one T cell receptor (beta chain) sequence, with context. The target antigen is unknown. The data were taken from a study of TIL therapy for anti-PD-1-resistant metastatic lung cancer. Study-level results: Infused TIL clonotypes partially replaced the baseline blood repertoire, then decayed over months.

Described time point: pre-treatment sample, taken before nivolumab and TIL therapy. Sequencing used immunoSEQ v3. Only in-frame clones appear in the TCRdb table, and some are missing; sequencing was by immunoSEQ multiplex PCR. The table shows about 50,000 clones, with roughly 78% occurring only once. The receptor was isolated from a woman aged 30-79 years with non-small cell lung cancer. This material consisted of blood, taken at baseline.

CDR3 in DNA: TGTGCCAGCAGCCAAGACCGAAGCTATGGTGGCACAGATACGCAGTATTTT. Protein sequence: CASSQDRSYGGTDTQYF. The chain links TRBV4-2 to TRBJ2-3; D not resolved. V dropped 0 bases and J dropped 1 base, with 14 bases sitting between them. The CDR3 is 17 amino acids. Germline V CDR1 and CDR2: LGHNA, YNFKEQ.